The clone carrying this T cell receptor (beta chain) has ten or more counts. The antigen is undetermined. Trimming cost V 7 bases and J 0 bases; bases outside gene matches: 5. The CDR3 covers 14 residues. Germline CDR1 SEHNR, CDR2 FQNEAQ (reference sequence). Naive CD8 T cells were sorted, and the gate applied was CD8+CD4-CCR7+CD45RA+. Methods described previously, with TCR primers listed, were used for bulk TCR libraries. From the PCR reads, TCRdb called clonotypes with MiXCR, one entry per CDR3 protein. The data contain 90,000 or so distinct CDR3 sequences, 21% of them singletons. The sample originates from a study of molecular identifiers for immune sequencing clone quantification. Across the whole study: Four portions were sequenced after RNA from around 20,000 or 99,000 naive CD8 cells was split five ways in replicates. Study findings and constraints: In naive cells, clones above 20 RNA copies held under 1% of molecules, whereas in effector cells they held over 98%.

The chain links TRBV7-9 to TRBJ1-1, with 7 bases matching TRBD1. This TCR was recovered from a human donor in good health. Some libraries in this study had Jurkat cell RNA spiked in. Material: naive CD8+ T cells from blood, with Jurkat cell RNA spiked in. The subset: FACS-sorted CD8+CD4-CCR7+CD45RA+ naive T cells. The CDR3: CASTETGMNTEAFF. The CDR3 nucleotides read TGTGCCAGCACCGAGACAGGGATGAACACTGAAGCTTTCTTT.